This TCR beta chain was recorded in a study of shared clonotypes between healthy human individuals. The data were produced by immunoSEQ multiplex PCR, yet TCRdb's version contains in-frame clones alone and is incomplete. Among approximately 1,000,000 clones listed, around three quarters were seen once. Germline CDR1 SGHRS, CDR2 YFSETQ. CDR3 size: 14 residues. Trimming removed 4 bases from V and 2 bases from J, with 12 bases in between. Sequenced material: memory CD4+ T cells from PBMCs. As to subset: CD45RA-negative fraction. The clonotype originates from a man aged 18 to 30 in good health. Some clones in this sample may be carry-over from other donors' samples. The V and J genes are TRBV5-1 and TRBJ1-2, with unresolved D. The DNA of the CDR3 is TGCGCCAGCAGCCGGGAGCGGGCCAACTATGGCTACACCTTC. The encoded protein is CASSRERANYGYTF. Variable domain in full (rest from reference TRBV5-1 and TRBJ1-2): KAGVTQTPRYLIKTRGQQVTLSCSPISGHRSVSWYQQTPGQGLQFLFEYFSETQRNKGNFPGRFSGRQFSNSRSEMNVSTLELGDSALYLCASSRERANYGYTFGSGTRLTVV.